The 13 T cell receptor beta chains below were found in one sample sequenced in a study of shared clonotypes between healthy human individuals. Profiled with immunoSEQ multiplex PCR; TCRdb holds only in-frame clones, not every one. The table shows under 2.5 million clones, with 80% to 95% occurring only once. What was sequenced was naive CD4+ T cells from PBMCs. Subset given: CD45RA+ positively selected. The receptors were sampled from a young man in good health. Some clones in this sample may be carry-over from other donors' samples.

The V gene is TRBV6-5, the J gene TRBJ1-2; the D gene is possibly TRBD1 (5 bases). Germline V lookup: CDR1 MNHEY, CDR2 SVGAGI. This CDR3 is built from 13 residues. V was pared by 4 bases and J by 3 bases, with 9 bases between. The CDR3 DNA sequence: TGTGCCAGCAGTTCCCGACAGTACTATGGCTACACCTTC. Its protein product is CASSSRQYYGYTF.

The chain's CDR3 is CASSYRTTDTQYF. CDR3 DNA sequence: TGTGCCAGCAGTTACAGGACCACAGATACGCAGTATTTT. This sequence joins TRBV2 and TRBJ2-3, with a weak D call TRBD1 (5 bases). V lost 5 bases and J lost 2, with 8 bases in between. CDR1 and CDR2 (germline): SNHLY, FYNNEI. There are 13 residues in the CDR3.

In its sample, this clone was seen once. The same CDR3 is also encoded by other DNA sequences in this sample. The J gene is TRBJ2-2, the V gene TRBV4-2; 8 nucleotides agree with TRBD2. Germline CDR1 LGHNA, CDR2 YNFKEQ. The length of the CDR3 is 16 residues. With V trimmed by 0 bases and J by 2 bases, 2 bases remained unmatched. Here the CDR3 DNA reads TGTGCCAGCAGCCAAGAAACTAGCGGCAACACCGGGGAGCTGTTTTTT. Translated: CASSQETSGNTGELFF.

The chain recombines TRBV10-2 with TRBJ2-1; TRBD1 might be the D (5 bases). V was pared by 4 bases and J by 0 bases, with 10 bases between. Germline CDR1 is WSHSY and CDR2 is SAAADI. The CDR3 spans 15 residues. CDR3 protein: CASSVGVSSYNEQFF. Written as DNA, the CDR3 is TGCGCCAGCAGTGTAGGGGTGAGCTCCTACAATGAGCAGTTCTTC.

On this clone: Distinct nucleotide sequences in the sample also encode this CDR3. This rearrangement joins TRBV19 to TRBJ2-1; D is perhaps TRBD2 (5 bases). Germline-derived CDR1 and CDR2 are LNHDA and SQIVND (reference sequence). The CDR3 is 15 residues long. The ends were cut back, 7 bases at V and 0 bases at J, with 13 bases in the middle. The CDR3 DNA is TGTGCCAGTACCCCACGGGGTAGCTCCTACAATGAGCAGTTCTTC. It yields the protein CASTPRGSSYNEQFF.

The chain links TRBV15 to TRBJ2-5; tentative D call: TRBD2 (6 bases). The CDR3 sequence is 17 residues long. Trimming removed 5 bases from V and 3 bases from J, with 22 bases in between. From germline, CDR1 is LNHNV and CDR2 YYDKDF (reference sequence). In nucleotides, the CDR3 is TGTGCCACCAGCGAGGATGGGGGGATTTTCGGGGAAGAGACCCAGTACTTC. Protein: CATSEDGGIFGEETQYF. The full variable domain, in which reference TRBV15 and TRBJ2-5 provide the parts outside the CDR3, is DAMVIQNPRYQVTQFGKPVTLSCSQTLNHNVMYWYQQKSSQAPKLLFHYYDKDFNNEADTPDNFQSRRPNTSFCFLDIRSPGLGDTAMYLCATSEDGGIFGEETQYFGPGTRLLVL.

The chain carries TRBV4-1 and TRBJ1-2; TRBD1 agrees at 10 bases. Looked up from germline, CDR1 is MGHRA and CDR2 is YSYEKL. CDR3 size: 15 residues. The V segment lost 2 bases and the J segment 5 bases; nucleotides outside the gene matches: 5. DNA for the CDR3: TGCGCCAGCAGCCAACCCTGGGACAGGGGTTATGGCTACACCTTC. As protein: CASSQPWDRGYGYTF.

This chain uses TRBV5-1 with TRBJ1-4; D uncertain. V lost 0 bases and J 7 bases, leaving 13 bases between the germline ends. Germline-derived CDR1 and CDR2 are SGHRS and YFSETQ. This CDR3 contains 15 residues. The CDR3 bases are TGCGCCAGCAGCTTGGAGACTCCCGAGACTGAAAAACTGTTTTTT. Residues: CASSLETPETEKLFF. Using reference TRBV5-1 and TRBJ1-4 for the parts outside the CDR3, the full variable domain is KAGVTQTPRYLIKTRGQQVTLSCSPISGHRSVSWYQQTPGQGLQFLFEYFSETQRNKGNFPGRFSGRQFSNSRSEMNVSTLELGDSALYLCASSLETPETEKLFFGSGTQLSVL.

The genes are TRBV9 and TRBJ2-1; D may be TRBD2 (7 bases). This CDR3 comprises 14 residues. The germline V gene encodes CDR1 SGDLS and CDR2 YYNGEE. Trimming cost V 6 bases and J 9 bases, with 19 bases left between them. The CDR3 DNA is TGTGCCAGCATGCGGGGGCACGTTGGAGCTGAGCAGTTCTTC. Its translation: CASMRGHVGAEQFF.

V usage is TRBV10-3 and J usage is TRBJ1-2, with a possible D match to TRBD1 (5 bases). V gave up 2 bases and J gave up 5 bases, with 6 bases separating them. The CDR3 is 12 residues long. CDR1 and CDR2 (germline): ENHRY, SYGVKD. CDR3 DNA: TGTGCCATCAGTGAGGACAGATATGGCTACACCTTC. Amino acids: CAISEDRYGYTF.

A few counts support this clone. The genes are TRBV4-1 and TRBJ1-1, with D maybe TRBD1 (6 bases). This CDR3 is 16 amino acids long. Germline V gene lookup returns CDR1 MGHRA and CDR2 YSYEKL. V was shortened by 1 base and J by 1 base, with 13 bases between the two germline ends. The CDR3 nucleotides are TGCGCCAGCAGCCAAGTAATGGGACACTCGAACACTGAAGCTTTCTTT. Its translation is CASSQVMGHSNTEAFF.

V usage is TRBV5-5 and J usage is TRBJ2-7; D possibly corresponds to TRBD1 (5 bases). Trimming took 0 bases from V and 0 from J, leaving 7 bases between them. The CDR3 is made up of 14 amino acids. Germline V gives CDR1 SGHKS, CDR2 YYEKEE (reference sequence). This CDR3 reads CASSLGQTSYEQYF. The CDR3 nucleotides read TGTGCCAGCAGCTTGGGACAGACCTCCTACGAGCAGTACTTC.

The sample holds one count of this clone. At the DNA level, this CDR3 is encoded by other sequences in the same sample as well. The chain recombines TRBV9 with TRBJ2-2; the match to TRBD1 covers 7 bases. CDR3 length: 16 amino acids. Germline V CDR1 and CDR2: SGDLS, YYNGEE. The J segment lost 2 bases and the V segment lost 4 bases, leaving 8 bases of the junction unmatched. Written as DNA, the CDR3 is TGTGCCAGCAGCCCACGACAGGGCACAAACACCGGGGAGCTGTTTTTT. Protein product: CASSPRQGTNTGELFF.